Below are 6 T cell receptor beta chains sequenced from a single sample in a study of control samples from healthy donors and cancer patients. Only in-frame clones appear in the TCRdb table, and some are missing; sequencing was by immunoSEQ multiplex PCR. The sample yields roughly 80,000 clones, about 88% seen once. Sequenced material: blood. The receptors derive from a woman between 45 and 65 years old in good health.

CDR3: CSASGGRGLNEQFF. Here the CDR3 DNA reads TGCAGTGCTAGTGGGGGCAGGGGGTTGAATGAGCAGTTCTTC. The V and J genes are TRBV20-1 and TRBJ2-1; 7 nucleotides agree with TRBD1. This CDR3 comprises 14 residues. J gave up 7 bases and V 3 bases, and 9 bases lay outside the gene matches. CDR1 and CDR2 (germline): DFQATT, SNEGSKA (reference sequence).

The CDR3 DNA reads as TGTGCCAGCAGTGACAGGGGGCTTGGCTACACCTTC. Residues: CASSDRGLGYTF. The chain has TRBV2 and TRBJ1-2; TRBD1 aligns across 8 bases. Losses at the gene ends were 3 bases for V and 7 bases for J; bases not matched to a gene: 1. The V gene's germline CDR1 is SNHLY and CDR2 FYNNEI. The CDR3 is 12 residues long.

This sequence joins TRBV7-6 and TRBJ1-4; a weak D match, TRBD1 (6 bases). The germline CDR1 and CDR2 sequences are SGHVS and FNYEAQ. The CDR3 is 12 amino acids. The germline V and J ends were trimmed by 7 bases and 8 bases, with 11 bases remaining between them. The CDR3 protein is CASKGTGEKLFF. In nucleotides, the CDR3 is TGTGCCAGCAAGGGCACAGGGGAAAAACTGTTTTTT.

This chain joins TRBV10-3 and TRBJ2-7; D is uncertain. Trimming took 0 bases from V and 7 from J, leaving 4 bases between them. Per germline, CDR1 ENHRY and CDR2 SYGVKD. The CDR3 runs 11 residues. The CDR3 region is CAISESGEQYF. In DNA, the CDR3 is TGTGCCATCAGTGAGTCTGGAGAGCAGTACTTC.

The V gene is TRBV9, the J gene TRBJ2-7; D is unclear. The CDR3 length is 14 residues. In germline, CDR1 is SGDLS, CDR2 YYNGEE. Trimming shortened V by 0 bases and J by 3 bases, and 10 bases separated the two germline ends. CDR3 residues: CASSVDDALYEQYF. The CDR3 DNA reads TGTGCCAGCAGCGTAGATGACGCGCTCTACGAGCAGTACTTC.

The V gene is TRBV28, the J gene TRBJ1-5, with D uncertain. This CDR3 is 15 amino acids long. Germline assignment: CDR1 MDHEN and CDR2 SYDVKM. Trimming took 6 bases from V and 0 from J, leaving 12 bases between them. In DNA, the CDR3 is TGTGCCAGCAGCTCCGACGGTTATAGCAATCAGCCCCAGCATTTT. Translation gives CASSSDGYSNQPQHF.